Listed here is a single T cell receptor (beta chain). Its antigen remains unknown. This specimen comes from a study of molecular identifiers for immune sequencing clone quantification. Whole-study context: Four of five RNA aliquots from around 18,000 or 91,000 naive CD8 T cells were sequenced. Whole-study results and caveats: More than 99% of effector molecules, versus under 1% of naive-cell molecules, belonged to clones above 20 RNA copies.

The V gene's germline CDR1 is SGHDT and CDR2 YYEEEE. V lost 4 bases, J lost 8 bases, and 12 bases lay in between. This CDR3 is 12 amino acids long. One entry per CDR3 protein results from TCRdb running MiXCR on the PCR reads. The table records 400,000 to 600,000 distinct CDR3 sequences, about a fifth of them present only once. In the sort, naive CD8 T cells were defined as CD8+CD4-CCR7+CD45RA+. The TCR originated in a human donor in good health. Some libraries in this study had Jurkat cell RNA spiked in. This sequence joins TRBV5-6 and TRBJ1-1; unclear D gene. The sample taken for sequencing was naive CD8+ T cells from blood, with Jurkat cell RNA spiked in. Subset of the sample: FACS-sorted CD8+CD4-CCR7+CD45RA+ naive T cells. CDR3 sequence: CASSSSWQEAFF. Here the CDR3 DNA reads TGTGCCAGCAGCAGCTCCTGGCAGGAAGCTTTCTTT. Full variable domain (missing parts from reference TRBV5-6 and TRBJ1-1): DAGVTQSPTHLIKTRGQQVTLRCSPKSGHDTVSWYQQALGQGPQFIFQYYEEEERQRGNFPDRFSGHQFPNYSSELNVNALLLGDSALYLCASSSSWQEAFFGQGTRLTVV.